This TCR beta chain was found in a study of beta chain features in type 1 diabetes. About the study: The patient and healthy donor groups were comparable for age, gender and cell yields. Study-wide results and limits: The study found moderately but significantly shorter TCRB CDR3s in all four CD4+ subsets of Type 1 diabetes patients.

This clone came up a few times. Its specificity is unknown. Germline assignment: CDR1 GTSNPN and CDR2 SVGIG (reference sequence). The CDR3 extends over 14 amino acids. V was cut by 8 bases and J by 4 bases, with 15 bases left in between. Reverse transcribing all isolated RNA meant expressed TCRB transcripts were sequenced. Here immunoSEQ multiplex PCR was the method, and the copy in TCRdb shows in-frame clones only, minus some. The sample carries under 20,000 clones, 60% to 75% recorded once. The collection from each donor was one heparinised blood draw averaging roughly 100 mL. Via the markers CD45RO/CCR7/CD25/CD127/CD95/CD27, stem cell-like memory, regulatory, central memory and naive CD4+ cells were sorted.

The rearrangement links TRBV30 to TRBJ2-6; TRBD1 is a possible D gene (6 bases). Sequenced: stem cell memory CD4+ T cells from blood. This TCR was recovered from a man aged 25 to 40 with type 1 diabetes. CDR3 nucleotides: TGTGCCCGAGGGCAGGGGACGGGGGCCAACGTCCTGACTTTC. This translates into CARGQGTGANVLTF.